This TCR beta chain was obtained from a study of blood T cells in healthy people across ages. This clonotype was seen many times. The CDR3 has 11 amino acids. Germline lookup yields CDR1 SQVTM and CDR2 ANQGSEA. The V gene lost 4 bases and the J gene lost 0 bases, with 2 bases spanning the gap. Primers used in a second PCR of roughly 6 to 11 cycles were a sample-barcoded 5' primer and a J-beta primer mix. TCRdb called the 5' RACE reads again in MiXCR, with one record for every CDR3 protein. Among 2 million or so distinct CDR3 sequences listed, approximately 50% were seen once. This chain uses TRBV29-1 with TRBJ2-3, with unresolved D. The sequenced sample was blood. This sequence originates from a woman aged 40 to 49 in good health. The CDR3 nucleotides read TGCAGCGTTGCAAGCACAGATACGCAGTATTTT. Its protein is CSVASTDTQYF.